The rows below give T cell receptor beta chains drawn from one sample of a study of shared clonotypes between healthy human individuals. Profiled with immunoSEQ multiplex PCR; TCRdb holds only in-frame clones, not every one. This table has a few million clones, approximately 90% appearing once. Source material: naive CD4+ T cells sorted from blood. The origin of the receptors is a man aged 18-30 years in good health. Each CDR3 is given with its conserved first and last residue. The D gene is left open where the match is weak. Rows may omit the clone size; those that give it use once, few, many or a size class.

TRBJ1-6 | NA | TRBV27 | NA | CASSLIPDTALPLHF | TGTGCCAGCAGTTTGATTCCGGACACTGCTTTACCCCTCCACTTT
TRBJ2-3 | TRBD2 | TRBV5-1 | NA | CASSPPLAGDTDTQYF | TGCGCCAGCAGCCCCCCTCTAGCGGGAGACACAGATACGCAGTATTTT
TRBJ2-5 | TRBD1 | TRBV19 | NA | CASSMGRGLETQYF | TGTGCCAGTAGTATGGGCAGGGGGCTGGAGACCCAGTACTTC
TRBJ2-3 | NA | TRBV30 | NA | CAWSVTADTQYF | TGTGCCTGGAGTGTGACCGCGGATACGCAGTATTTT
TRBJ2-2 | NA | TRBV18 | NA | CASSPETGVTGELFF | TGTGCCAGCTCACCGGAAACGGGGGTCACCGGGGAGCTGTTTTTT
TRBJ2-7 | TRBD1 | TRBV5-5 | NA | CASSLAGTAFYEQYF | TGTGCCAGCAGCTTGGCCGGGACAGCTTTCTACGAGCAGTACTTC
TRBJ2-2 | NA | TRBV6-1 | NA | CASSDYTGELFF | TGTGCCAGCAGTGATTACACCGGGGAGCTGTTTTTT
TRBJ1-2 | TRBD1 | TRBV30 | NA | CAWSVVRTGLISNYGYTF | TGTGCCTGGAGTGTAGTGCGGACAGGATTAATTTCAAACTATGGCTACACCTTC
TRBJ2-5 | NA | TRBV19 | NA | CASSQGGETQYF | TGTGCCAGTAGTCAGGGGGGGGAGACCCAGTACTTC
TRBJ1-6 | TRBD1 | TRBV4-3 | NA | CASSQDTGADNSPLHF | TGCGCCAGCAGCCAAGATACAGGGGCTGATAATTCACCCCTCCACTTT
TRBJ1-1 | NA | TRBV28 | few | CASSLTGVGRTEAFF | TGTGCCAGCAGTTTGACCGGAGTGGGCCGCACTGAAGCTTTCTTT
TRBJ2-7 | TRBD2 | TRBV25-1 | once | CASSEFTSAFDNEQYF | TGTGCCAGCAGTGAATTTACTAGCGCCTTCGACAACGAGCAGTACTTC
TRBJ1-4 | NA | TRBV4-1 | NA | CASSQGPGTLGEKLFF | TGCGCCAGCAGCCAAGGCCCCGGGACATTGGGGGAAAAACTGTTTTTT
TRBJ1-5 | NA | TRBV19 | once | CASSISLNQPQHF | TGTGCCAGTAGTATATCCCTAAATCAGCCCCAGCATTTT
TRBJ1-1 | TRBD1 | TRBV30 | NA | CAWGKGQGGTEAFF | TGTGCCTGGGGGAAAGGACAGGGAGGGACTGAAGCTTTCTTT
TRBJ2-5 | NA | TRBV5-1 | NA | CASSSGGGLKETQYF | TGCGCCAGCAGCTCTGGAGGCGGACTAAAAGAGACCCAGTACTTC
TRBJ2-1 | NA | TRBV7-9 | NA | CASSRGADSYNEQFF | TGTGCCAGCAGCAGAGGGGCAGACTCCTACAATGAGCAGTTCTTC
TRBJ1-6 | NA | TRBV18 | NA | CASSPWQGTAVNSPLHF | TGTGCCAGCTCACCGTGGCAAGGAACGGCAGTTAATTCACCCCTCCACTTT
TRBJ1-5 | NA | TRBV2 | NA | CASRPEGGQPQHF | TGTGCCAGCAGACCCGAAGGAGGGCAGCCCCAGCATTTT
TRBJ2-7 | NA | TRBV6-1 | NA | CASSESGGDYEQYF | TGTGCCAGCAGTGAATCAGGGGGGGACTACGAGCAGTACTTC
TRBJ1-5 | TRBD1 | TRBV7-2 | NA | CASSSGQGNQPQHF | TGTGCCAGCAGCTCAGGACAGGGAAATCAGCCCCAGCATTTT
TRBJ1-2 | TRBD1 | TRBV6-5 | NA | CASSSSGTVFYGYTF | TGTGCCAGCAGTTCCTCCGGGACAGTATTTTATGGCTACACCTTC
TRBJ1-1 | NA | TRBV4-1 | NA | CASSQERVGAFF | TGCGCCAGCAGCCAAGAGAGGGTAGGAGCTTTCTTT
TRBJ1-2 | NA | TRBV11-2 | NA | CASSRGEVYGYTF | TGTGCCAGCAGCCGAGGGGAGGTCTATGGCTACACCTTC
TRBJ2-1 | NA | TRBV7-9 | NA | CASSLSAGNEQFF | TGTGCCAGCAGCCTCAGCGCGGGGAATGAGCAGTTCTTC
TRBJ1-5 | TRBD1 | TRBV7-6 | NA | CASSPEQGVGGQPQHF | TGTGCCAGCAGCCCGGAACAGGGGGTTGGTGGTCAGCCCCAGCATTTT
TRBJ1-6 | NA | TRBV2 | NA | CASSELGSYNSPLHF | TGTGCCAGCAGTGAATTAGGCTCCTATAATTCACCCCTCCACTTT
TRBJ1-3 | TRBD1 | TRBV15 | NA | CATSRDAGTGRTGNTIYF | TGTGCCACCAGCAGAGATGCAGGGACAGGGAGGACTGGAAACACCATATATTTT
TRBJ1-5 | NA | TRBV10-3 | NA | CAIRAEGTNQPQHF | TGTGCCATCAGGGCAGAGGGAACCAATCAGCCCCAGCATTTT
TRBJ2-7 | NA | TRBV19 | NA | CASRAAGVGYEQYF | TGTGCCAGTAGGGCGGCAGGGGTAGGCTACGAGCAGTACTTC
TRBJ1-6 | NA | TRBV30 | NA | CACSSYNSPLHF | TGTGCCTGTAGCTCCTATAATTCACCCCTCCACTTT
TRBJ2-1 | TRBD1 | TRBV5-4 | NA | CASSSPDRGSYNEQFF | TGTGCCAGCAGCTCCCCCGACAGGGGATCCTACAATGAGCAGTTCTTC
TRBJ1-6 | TRBD1 | TRBV14 | NA | CASSHPDRGSSPLHF | TGTGCCAGCAGCCACCCGGACAGGGGAAGTTCACCCCTCCACTTT
TRBJ1-2 | TRBD1 | TRBV29-1 | NA | CSVVTGAHGYTF | TGCAGCGTGGTTACAGGGGCTCATGGCTACACCTTC
TRBJ1-5 | NA | TRBV14 | NA | CASSQGNQPQHF | TGTGCCAGCAGCCAAGGCAATCAGCCCCAGCATTTT
TRBJ2-1 | NA | TRBV11-3 | NA | CASSLGRDWEYNEQFF | TGTGCCAGCAGCTTAGGGCGGGACTGGGAATACAATGAGCAGTTCTTC
TRBJ2-5 | NA | TRBV7-6 | NA | CASSLVGPPESDQYF | TGTGCCAGCAGCTTAGTAGGACCGCCAGAGTCTGACCAGTACTTC